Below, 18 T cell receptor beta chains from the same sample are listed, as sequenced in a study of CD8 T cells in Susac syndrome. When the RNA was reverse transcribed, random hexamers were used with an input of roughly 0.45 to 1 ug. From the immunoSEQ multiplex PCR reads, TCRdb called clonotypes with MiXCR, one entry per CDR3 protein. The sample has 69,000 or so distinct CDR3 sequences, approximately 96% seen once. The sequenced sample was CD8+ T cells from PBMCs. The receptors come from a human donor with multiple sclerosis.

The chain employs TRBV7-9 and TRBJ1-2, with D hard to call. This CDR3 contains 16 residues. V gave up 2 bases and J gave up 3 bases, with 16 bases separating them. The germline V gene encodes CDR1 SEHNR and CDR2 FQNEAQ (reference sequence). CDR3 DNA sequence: TGTGCCAGCAGCTTATCGTATCGTGAGGGAGACTATGGCTACACCTTC. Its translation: CASSLSYREGDYGYTF.

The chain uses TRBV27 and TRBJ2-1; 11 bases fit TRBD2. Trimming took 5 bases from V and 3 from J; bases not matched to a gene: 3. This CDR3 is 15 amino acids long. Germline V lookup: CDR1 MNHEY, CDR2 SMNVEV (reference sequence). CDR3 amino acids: CASSPGTSGYNEQFF. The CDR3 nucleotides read TGTGCCAGCAGTCCCGGGACTAGCGGCTACAATGAGCAGTTCTTC.

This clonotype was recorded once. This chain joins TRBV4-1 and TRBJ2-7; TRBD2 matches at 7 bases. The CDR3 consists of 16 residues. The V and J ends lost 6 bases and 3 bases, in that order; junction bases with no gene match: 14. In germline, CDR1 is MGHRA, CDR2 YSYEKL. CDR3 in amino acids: CASSPTQRDLLYEQYF. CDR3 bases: TGCGCCAGCAGTCCGACCCAGCGGGACCTACTCTACGAGCAGTACTTC.

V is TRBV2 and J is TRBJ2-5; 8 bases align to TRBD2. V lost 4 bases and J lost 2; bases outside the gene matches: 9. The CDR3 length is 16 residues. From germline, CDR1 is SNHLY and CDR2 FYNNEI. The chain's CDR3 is CASSGWRSGSQETQYF. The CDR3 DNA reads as TGTGCCAGCAGTGGGTGGAGGAGCGGGAGTCAAGAGACCCAGTACTTC.

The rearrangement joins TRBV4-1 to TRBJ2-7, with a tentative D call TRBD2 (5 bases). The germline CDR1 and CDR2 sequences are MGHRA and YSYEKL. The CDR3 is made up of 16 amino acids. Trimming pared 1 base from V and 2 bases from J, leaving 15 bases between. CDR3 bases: TGCGCCAGCAGCCAAGGGCGGGCTAGCCCTACCTACGAGCAGTACTTC. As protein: CASSQGRASPTYEQYF.

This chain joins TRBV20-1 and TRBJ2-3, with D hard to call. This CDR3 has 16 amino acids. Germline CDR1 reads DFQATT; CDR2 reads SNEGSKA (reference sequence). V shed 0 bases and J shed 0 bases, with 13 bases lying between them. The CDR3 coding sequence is TGCAGTGCTAGAGATCTCCGGCGAACTAGCACAGATACGCAGTATTTT. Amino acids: CSARDLRRTSTDTQYF.

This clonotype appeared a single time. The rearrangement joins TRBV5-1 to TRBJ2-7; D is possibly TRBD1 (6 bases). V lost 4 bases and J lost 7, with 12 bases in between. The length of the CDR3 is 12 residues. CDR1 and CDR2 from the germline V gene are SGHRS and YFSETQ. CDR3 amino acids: CASSIAGTEQYF. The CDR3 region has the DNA TGCGCCAGCAGCATTGCCGGGACAGAGCAGTACTTC.

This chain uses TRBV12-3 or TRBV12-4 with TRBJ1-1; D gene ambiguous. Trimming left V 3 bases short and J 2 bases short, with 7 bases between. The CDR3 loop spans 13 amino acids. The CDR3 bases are TGTGCCAGCAGTTTCGACTCTAACACTGAAGCTTTCTTT. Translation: CASSFDSNTEAFF.

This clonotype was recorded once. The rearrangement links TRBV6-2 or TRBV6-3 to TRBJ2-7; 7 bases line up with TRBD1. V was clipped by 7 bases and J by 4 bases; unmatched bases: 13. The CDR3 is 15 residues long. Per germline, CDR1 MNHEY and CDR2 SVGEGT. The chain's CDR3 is CASTDPDRAFYEQYF. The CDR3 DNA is TGTGCCAGCACCGACCCCGACAGGGCATTTTACGAGCAGTACTTC.

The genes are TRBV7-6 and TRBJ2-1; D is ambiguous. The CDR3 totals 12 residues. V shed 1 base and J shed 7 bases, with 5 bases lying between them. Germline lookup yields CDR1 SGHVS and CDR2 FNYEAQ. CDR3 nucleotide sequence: TGTGCCAGCAGCTTAGTCAGGAATGAGCAGTTCTTC. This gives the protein CASSLVRNEQFF.

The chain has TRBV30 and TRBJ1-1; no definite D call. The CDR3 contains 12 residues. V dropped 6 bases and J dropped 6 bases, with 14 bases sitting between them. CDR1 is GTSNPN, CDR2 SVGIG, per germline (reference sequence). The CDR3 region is CACQPVTAEAFF. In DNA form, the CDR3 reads TGTGCCTGTCAGCCGGTCACGGCTGAAGCTTTCTTT.

CDR3 sequence reads: CASSLEVWGTYEQYF. DNA for the CDR3: TGTGCCAGCAGCTTAGAGGTGTGGGGGACCTACGAGCAGTACTTC. J is TRBJ2-7 and V is TRBV7-2; perhaps D is TRBD1 or TRBD2 (5 bases each). Trimming pared 1 base from V and 2 bases from J, leaving 12 bases between. The CDR3 is made up of 15 amino acids. Germline values: CDR1 SGHTA, CDR2 FQGNSA.

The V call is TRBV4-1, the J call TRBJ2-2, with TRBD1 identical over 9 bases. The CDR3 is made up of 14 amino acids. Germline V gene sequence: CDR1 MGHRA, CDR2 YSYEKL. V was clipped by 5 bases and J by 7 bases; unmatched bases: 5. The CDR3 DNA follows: TGCGCCAGCAGCTATACAGGGGGCATCGGGGAGCTGTTTTTT. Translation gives CASSYTGGIGELFF.

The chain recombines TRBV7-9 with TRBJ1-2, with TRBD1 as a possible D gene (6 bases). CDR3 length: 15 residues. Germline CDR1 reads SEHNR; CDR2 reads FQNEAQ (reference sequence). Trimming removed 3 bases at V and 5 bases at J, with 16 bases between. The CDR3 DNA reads TGTGCCAGCAGCTTGATTTTCGGGACACAGTATGGCTACACCTTC. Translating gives CASSLIFGTQYGYTF.

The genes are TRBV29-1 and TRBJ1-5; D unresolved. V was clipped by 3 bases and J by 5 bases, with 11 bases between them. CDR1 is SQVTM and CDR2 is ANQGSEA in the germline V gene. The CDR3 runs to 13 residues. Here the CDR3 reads CSVDSDDDQPQHF. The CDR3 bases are TGCAGCGTTGACTCGGACGACGATCAGCCCCAGCATTTT.

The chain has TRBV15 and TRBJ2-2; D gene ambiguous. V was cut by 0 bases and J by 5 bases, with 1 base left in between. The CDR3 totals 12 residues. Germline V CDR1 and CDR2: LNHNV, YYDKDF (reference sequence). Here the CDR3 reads CATSRETGELFF. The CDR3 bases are TGTGCCACCAGCAGAGAAACCGGGGAGCTGTTTTTT.

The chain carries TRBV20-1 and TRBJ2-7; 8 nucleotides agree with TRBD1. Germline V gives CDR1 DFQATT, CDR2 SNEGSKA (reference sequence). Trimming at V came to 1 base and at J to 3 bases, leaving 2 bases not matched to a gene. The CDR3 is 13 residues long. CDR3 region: CSARADRDYEQYF. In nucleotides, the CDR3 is TGCAGTGCTAGAGCGGACAGGGACTACGAGCAGTACTTC.

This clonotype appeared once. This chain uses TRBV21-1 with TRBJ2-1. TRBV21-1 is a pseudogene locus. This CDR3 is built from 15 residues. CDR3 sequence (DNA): TGTGCCAGCAGCAAAGCGGGAAGGCTCAACAATGAGCAGTTCTTC. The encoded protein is CASSKAGRLNNEQFF.